The T cell receptor beta chain under discussion was sequenced for a study of T cells in localized non-small cell lung cancer. Libraries were prepared by immunoSEQ multiplex PCR; TCRdb keeps only in-frame clonotypes and omits some of them. Among 45,000 to 70,000 clones listed, 86% were seen once. The CDR3 length is 12 residues. Germline lookup yields CDR1 SQVTM and CDR2 ANQGSEA. V was clipped by 5 bases and J by 5 bases, with 13 bases between them. Study outcomes and limitations: In adjacent lung, a median roughly 57 of the top 100 tumor clones were found.

A single count supports this clone. Its antigen is unidentified. The chain couples TRBV29-1 to TRBJ2-7; possibly TRBD2 for D (6 bases). The receptor was isolated from a woman aged 40-69 years with stage I lung adenocarcinoma. The sample here was peripheral blood, taken before any cancer treatment. The CDR3 DNA sequence: TGCAGCGTTCAGGAGGGGAGGAACGAGCAGTACTTC. It yields the protein CSVQEGRNEQYF.